Following are 9 T cell receptor beta chains from one sample sequenced in a study of identical twins. TCRdb reprocessed the 5' RACE reads with MiXCR, giving one entry per CDR3 protein. The repertoire holds about 530,000 distinct CDR3 sequences, with approximately 20% as singletons. These sequences were also reported in another study, on yellow fever vaccine responses in identical twins.

Sequenced material: CD4+ T cells sorted from blood. These receptors all come from a woman aged 18-30 years in good health.

The V gene is TRBV4-1, the J gene TRBJ2-1; 9 nucleotides align to TRBD2. This CDR3 has 14 amino acids. Germline V gene sequence: CDR1 MGHRA, CDR2 YSYEKL. V was pared by 4 bases and J by 5 bases, with 3 bases of the junction left unmatched. CDR3 region: CASSRLAGNNEQFF. CDR3 DNA sequence: TGCGCCAGCAGCCGGCTAGCGGGAAACAATGAGCAGTTCTTC.

This clonotype showed up just a few times. The V and J genes are TRBV7-8 and TRBJ2-1; the match to TRBD2 covers 11 bases. This CDR3 has 17 residues. The germline CDR1 and CDR2 sequences are SGHVS and FQNEAQ. V was clipped by 5 bases and J by 7 bases; unmatched bases: 13. CDR3 amino acids: CASSLQGLAGGSNEQFF. CDR3 DNA sequence: TGTGCCAGCAGCCTACAAGGGCTAGCGGGAGGCTCGAATGAGCAGTTCTTC.

The rearrangement joins TRBV5-1 to TRBJ1-2, with 10 bases aligning to TRBD1. CDR1 and CDR2 (germline): SGHRS, YFSETQ. J gave up 8 bases and V 3 bases, and 4 bases lay outside the gene matches. This CDR3 region has 13 residues. CDR3 in amino acids: CASSWTGGEGYTF. CDR3 nucleotide sequence: TGCGCCAGCAGCTGGACAGGGGGTGAAGGCTACACCTTC.

V and J are TRBV5-5 and TRBJ1-2; D is undetermined. The V gene's germline CDR1 is SGHKS and CDR2 YYEKEE (reference sequence). V lost 2 bases, J lost 3 bases, and 11 bases lay in between. The CDR3 extends over 14 amino acids. The CDR3 spells CASSLSGVDYGYTF. As DNA, the CDR3 is TGTGCCAGCAGCTTAAGCGGGGTGGACTATGGCTACACCTTC.

This rearrangement joins TRBV5-1 to TRBJ1-2; possibly TRBD1 for D (5 bases). Germline V lookup: CDR1 SGHRS, CDR2 YFSETQ. Trimming pared 0 bases from V and 4 bases from J, leaving 13 bases between. This CDR3 region has 15 residues. The CDR3 here is CASSLAVAGSYGYTF. The CDR3 nucleotides are TGCGCCAGCAGCTTGGCTGTGGCAGGGTCCTATGGCTACACCTTC.

The V gene is TRBV9, the J gene TRBJ2-1; 10 nucleotides line up with TRBD2. The germline V gene encodes CDR1 SGDLS and CDR2 YYNGEE. V dropped 4 bases and J dropped 7; count of bases not matched to a gene: 5. This CDR3 has 14 residues. The CDR3 spells CASSSQREGNEQFF. The CDR3 region has the DNA TGTGCCAGCAGCAGCCAGCGGGAGGGAAATGAGCAGTTCTTC.

The sample holds a few counts of this clonotype. The rearrangement joins TRBV29-1 to TRBJ2-5, with unresolved D. The V end lost 0 bases, the J end lost 10 bases, and 15 bases lay between the germline ends. The CDR3 runs 13 residues. Germline assignment: CDR1 SQVTM and CDR2 ANQGSEA. The CDR3 nucleotides read TGCAGCGTTGAAGATTGGCGGTATAGAGTCCAGTACTTC. Translated, it gives CSVEDWRYRVQYF.

The CDR3 DNA follows: TGTGCCAGCAGCTTATCAGGGTTGCTTAACACTGAAGCTTTCTTT. Translated, it gives CASSLSGLLNTEAFF. The rearrangement links TRBV7-9 to TRBJ1-1; TRBD1 might be the D (5 bases). With 2 bases removed from V and 2 bases from J, the gap between germline ends came to 12 bases. The CDR3 covers 15 residues. CDR1 and CDR2 (germline): SEHNR, FQNEAQ (reference sequence).

This clonotype has just a few counts. This rearrangement joins TRBV4-2 to TRBJ1-6; D remains ambiguous. V lost 0 bases and J lost 5, with 11 bases in between. The CDR3 totals 16 residues. CDR1 is LGHNA and CDR2 is YNFKEQ in the germline V gene. The CDR3 is CASSQEPAGDNSPLHF. The CDR3 DNA follows: TGTGCCAGCAGCCAAGAACCGGCTGGTGATAATTCACCCCTCCACTTT.